The 20 T cell receptor beta chains below were found in one sample sequenced in a study of T-cell reconstitution after alpha-beta-depleted transplantation in children. Library preparation (for TCRbeta) was performed with unique molecular identifiers. TCRdb itself ran the PCR reads through MiXCR, one entry per CDR3 protein. This table has 250,000 to 300,000 distinct CDR3 sequences, 9.9% appearing once. Material: PBMCs from the stem cell graft donor, obtained from the stem cell graft. Receptor source: a human donor who donated a stem cell graft to a child with SCID.

The chain couples TRBV4-1 to TRBJ2-1; possibly TRBD1 for D (6 bases). CDR3 size: 15 residues. From germline, CDR1 is MGHRA and CDR2 YSYEKL. Trimming took off 4 bases at V and 3 bases at J, with 13 bases between the two ends. The CDR3 nucleotides read TGCGCCAGCAGCCCAGGGGCAGGAGGCTACAATGAGCAGTTCTTC. Amino acid sequence: CASSPGAGGYNEQFF.

This clonotype was seen many times. The chain uses TRBV6-1 and TRBJ2-3; 9 bases agree with TRBD2. V was pared by 3 bases and J by 2 bases, with 3 bases of the junction left unmatched. The CDR3 contains 15 residues. Germline loops: CDR1 MNHNS, CDR2 SASEGT. DNA for the CDR3: TGTGCCAGCAGTGACTTAGCGGGGGACACAGATACGCAGTATTTT. This gives the protein CASSDLAGDTDTQYF.

In this sample, this clonotype turned up many times. The chain uses TRBV2 and TRBJ1-2; D may be TRBD1 (5 bases). There are 15 residues in the CDR3. Trimming stripped 0 bases from V and 8 bases from J, with 16 bases between. Germline loops: CDR1 SNHLY, CDR2 FYNNEI. The CDR3 DNA reads TGTGCCAGCAGTGAAGCCGACCGGGGGACGGGCGGCTACACCTTC. Its protein is CASSEADRGTGGYTF. Supplemented by reference TRBV2 and TRBJ1-2, the full variable domain reads EPEVTQTPSHQVTQMGQEVILRCVPISNHLYFYWYRQILGQKVEFLVSFYNNEISEKSEIFDDQFSVERPDGSNFTLKIRSTKLEDSAMYFCASSEADRGTGGYTFGSGTRLTVV.

The chain uses TRBV27 and TRBJ1-1; D is perhaps TRBD1 (5 bases). V gave up 5 bases and J gave up 0 bases, with 13 bases separating them. CDR1 and CDR2 from the germline V gene are MNHEY and SMNVEV (reference sequence). The CDR3 loop spans 15 amino acids. For the CDR3, the DNA is TGTGCCAGCAGTGGAGGCTGGGGACTGAACACTGAAGCTTTCTTT. Its protein product is CASSGGWGLNTEAFF.

This clonotype was detected only a few times. The CDR3 is CASIGPLGEQYF. CDR3 in DNA: TGTGCCAGCATCGGCCCACTTGGGGAGCAGTACTTC. This sequence joins TRBV7-9 and TRBJ2-7; D is ambiguous. Germline lookup yields CDR1 SEHNR and CDR2 FQNEAQ (reference sequence). The V gene lost 7 bases and the J gene lost 7 bases, with 14 bases spanning the gap. This CDR3 has 12 residues.

This clonotype has only a few counts. The chain links TRBV5-1 to TRBJ2-1; the D is unclear. The CDR3 contains 15 residues. Germline V gene data show CDR1 as SGHRS and CDR2 as YFSETQ. The V end was cut by 0 bases, the J end by 8 bases, with 15 bases between. CDR3 nucleotide sequence: TGCGCCAGCAGCTTGGCCGTGAGCGTCTCGGATGAGCAGTTCTTC. Protein product: CASSLAVSVSDEQFF.

This clonotype was seen more than once but under ten times. V and J are TRBV6-1 and TRBJ2-7; tentatively, D is TRBD2 (6 bases). This CDR3 has 14 residues. In germline, CDR1 is MNHNS, CDR2 SASEGT. V lost 6 bases to trimming and J lost 2 bases, with 14 bases between them. The CDR3 region is CASRGGSYPYEQYF. The CDR3 region has the DNA TGTGCCAGCAGAGGAGGGAGTTACCCCTACGAGCAGTACTTC.

This clonotype was observed a handful of times. The J gene is TRBJ2-6, the V gene TRBV6-1; the D gene could be TRBD1 or TRBD2 (5 bases each). There are 16 residues in the CDR3. V was clipped by 7 bases and J by 2 bases, with 15 bases between them. Germline V gene lookup returns CDR1 MNHNS and CDR2 SASEGT. For the CDR3, the DNA is TGTGCCAGCATCCAACGAGGGGAAGCTGGGGCCAACGTCCTGACTTTC. Its protein product is CASIQRGEAGANVLTF.

This clonotype showed up just a few times. The J gene is TRBJ2-7, the V gene TRBV5-1, with 9 bases that match TRBD1. CDR1 is SGHRS and CDR2 is YFSETQ in the germline V gene. Trimming at V came to 3 bases and at J to 2 bases, leaving 9 bases not matched to a gene. The CDR3 sequence is 16 residues long. CDR3 protein: CASSSGAGQGTYEQYF. For the CDR3, the DNA is TGCGCCAGCAGCTCTGGGGCGGGACAGGGCACCTACGAGCAGTACTTC.

The CDR3 coding sequence is TGCAGTGCTAAGGGACAGGGTTCCTCGGAGACCCAGTACTTC. This translates into CSAKGQGSSETQYF. The genes are TRBV20-1 and TRBJ2-5; 9 nucleotides align to TRBD1. The germline CDR1 and CDR2 sequences are DFQATT and SNEGSKA (reference sequence). V trimming: 4 bases; J trimming: 5 bases; junction bases outside the gene matches: 8. The CDR3 totals 14 residues.

Regarding this clonotype: A much larger clone sits a single nucleotide away, making a read error possible. Here the CDR3 omits its conserved ending phenylalanine or tryptophan, so a read error is the likely source. V gene TRBV28 combines with J gene TRBJ2-1; 10 positions agree with TRBD1. Germline V gene data show CDR1 as MDHEN and CDR2 as SYDVKM. With V trimmed by 4 bases and J by 7 bases, 7 bases remained unmatched. The CDR3 is 15 residues long. The CDR3 loop reads CASSSRQGAWNEQFI. In nucleotides, the CDR3 is TGTGCCAGCAGTTCCAGACAGGGGGCTTGGAATGAGCAGTTCATC.

This clonotype was seen only a few times. The gene calls are TRBV20-1 and TRBJ2-5; D may match TRBD1 or TRBD2 (7 bases each). V was clipped by 0 bases and J by 0 bases, with 14 bases between them. CDR1 and CDR2 from the germline V gene are DFQATT and SNEGSKA (reference sequence). The CDR3 sequence is 16 residues long. CDR3 region: CSAREGGGWDQETQYF. CDR3 bases: TGCAGTGCTAGAGAGGGAGGGGGCTGGGACCAAGAGACCCAGTACTTC.

The V gene is TRBV5-6, the J gene TRBJ2-1, with a tentative D call TRBD2 (5 bases). The length of the CDR3 is 14 residues. Germline loops: CDR1 SGHDT, CDR2 YYEEEE. V was clipped by 3 bases and J by 6 bases, with 13 bases between them. The DNA of the CDR3 is TGTGCCAGCAGCTGGGGAGAGGGTGTCAATGAGCAGTTCTTC. Translating it yields CASSWGEGVNEQFF.

The chain joins TRBV7-8 to TRBJ1-2; D possibly corresponds to TRBD1 (5 bases). V was shortened by 5 bases and J by 5 bases, with 15 bases between the two germline ends. Germline CDR1 SGHVS, CDR2 FQNEAQ. The CDR3 runs to 14 residues. CDR3 nucleotides: TGTGCCAGCAGCCCGGGACCGACTACTTATGGCTACACCTTC. Its translation is CASSPGPTTYGYTF.

The gene calls are TRBV10-3 and TRBJ2-7, with a weak D call TRBD1 (6 bases). V lost 11 bases to trimming and J lost 3 bases, with 17 bases between them. The CDR3 has 13 amino acids. CDR1 is ENHRY and CDR2 is SYGVKD in the germline V gene. The DNA for the CDR3 is TGTGCCGTCGGGACAAGGAGTGACTACGAGCAGTACTTC. Encoded protein: CAVGTRSDYEQYF.

The chain combines TRBV27 with TRBJ1-1; 11 bases match TRBD1. This CDR3 region has 15 residues. The germline V gene encodes CDR1 MNHEY and CDR2 SMNVEV (reference sequence). V trimming: 6 bases; J trimming: 11 bases; junction bases outside the gene matches: 14. The CDR3 region has the DNA TGTGCCAGCAGATTTTCGGGACAGGGGGACTCGGGGGCTTTCTTT. Its translation is CASRFSGQGDSGAFF.

The chain couples TRBV27 to TRBJ2-7; 14 bases agree with TRBD2. CDR1 is MNHEY, CDR2 SMNVEV, per germline (reference sequence). J was trimmed by 2 bases and V by 3 bases; bases with no gene match: 9. This CDR3 has 18 amino acids. The CDR3 loop reads CASSFRTSGGLPTYEQYF. In nucleotides, the CDR3 is TGTGCCAGCAGTTTTAGGACTAGCGGGGGGCTACCGACCTACGAGCAGTACTTC.

In its sample, this clonotype was seen many times. The rearrangement joins TRBV4-1 to TRBJ2-2; TRBD2 might be the D (5 bases). CDR3 length: 15 residues. CDR1 and CDR2 (germline): MGHRA, YSYEKL. Trimming took off 2 bases at V and 1 base at J, with 8 bases between the two ends. This CDR3 reads CASSQLARNTGELFF. CDR3 nucleotide sequence: TGCGCCAGCAGCCAACTAGCTAGGAACACCGGGGAGCTGTTTTTT.

The chain carries TRBV20-1 and TRBJ2-5; 8 bases fit TRBD2. The V gene end was trimmed by 3 bases and the J gene end by 2 bases; junction bases not matched to a gene: 11. Germline V gene sequence: CDR1 DFQATT, CDR2 SNEGSKA (reference sequence). The CDR3 is 16 residues long. CDR3 DNA sequence: TGCAGTGCTAGTATGGGGGTAGCGGGGTTACAAGAGACCCAGTACTTC. This codes for CSASMGVAGLQETQYF.

V and J are TRBV4-1 and TRBJ2-7; D remains ambiguous. This CDR3 is built from 13 residues. Trimming removed 1 base at V and 4 bases at J, with 8 bases between. Germline-derived CDR1 and CDR2 are MGHRA and YSYEKL. This CDR3 reads CASSQGRYYEQYF. In DNA, the CDR3 is TGCGCCAGCAGCCAAGGACGGTATTACGAGCAGTACTTC.